This is a list of T cell receptor beta chains from one sample in a study of T cells in Graves' hyperthyroidism and ophthalmopathy. MiXCR, run by TCRdb on the multiplex PCR reads, gives a single entry per CDR3 protein. The sample consists of 500,000 to 550,000 distinct CDR3 sequences, roughly 21% of them appearing once. Sequenced material: blood. The receptors here all came from a man aged 35-49 years with Graves' ophthalmopathy. Both conserved end residues are part of each CDR3. A D gene is named only where the DNA matches it firmly. The listing skips clone size in some rows; elsewhere it reads once, few, many or a size class.

V gene	J gene	clone size	D gene	CDR3 protein	CDR3 DNA
TRBV27	TRBJ2-3	NA	TRBD2	CASSPLAGGYTDTQYF	TGTGCCAGCAGTCCCTTAGCGGGAGGGTACACAGATACGCAGTATTTT
TRBV10-3	TRBJ1-3	NA	NA	CAISESINTIYF	TGTGCCATCAGTGAGTCCATAAACACCATATATTTT
TRBV7-9	TRBJ1-6	NA	TRBD1	CASSFPTLGQGGGPYNSPLHF	TGTGCCAGCAGCTTTCCCACTCTGGGACAGGGAGGAGGACCCTATAATTCACCCCTCCACTTT
TRBV19	TRBJ1-1	once	TRBD1	CASRGQGARSTEAFF	TGTGCCAGTAGGGGACAGGGGGCGAGGAGCACTGAAGCTTTCTTT
TRBV20-1	TRBJ2-3	few	NA	CSARVQEPWGDTQYF	TGCAGTGCTAGGGTACAGGAGCCCTGGGGGGATACGCAGTATTTT
TRBV7-8	TRBJ1-6	NA	NA	CASSPTMGSPLHF	TGTGCCAGCAGCCCCACGATGGGTTCACCCCTCCACTTT
TRBV19	TRBJ1-4	few	TRBD1	CASTYDRATNEKLFF	TGTGCCAGTACCTACGACAGGGCTACTAATGAAAAACTGTTTTTT
TRBV6-1	TRBJ1-1	NA	NA	CASSEVLIPTEAFF	TGTGCCAGCAGTGAAGTGCTTATCCCCACTGAAGCTTTCTTT
TRBV2	TRBJ1-1	many	NA	CASSPRQANTEAFF	TGTGCCAGCAGCCCTAGGCAGGCTAACACTGAAGCTTTCTTT
TRBV30	TRBJ2-1	few	TRBD2	CAWFSGRGPGNEQFF	TGTGCCTGGTTTAGCGGGAGGGGTCCCGGCAATGAGCAGTTCTTC
TRBV6-1	TRBJ2-2	few	NA	CASSEKSKVVVGELFF	TGTGCCAGCAGTGAAAAATCGAAGGTGGTTGTCGGGGAGCTGTTTTTT
TRBV9	TRBJ2-1	NA	TRBD2	CASTRGLAGFNEQFF	TGTGCCAGCACCCGGGGACTAGCGGGATTTAATGAGCAGTTCTTC
TRBV5-1	TRBJ2-2	NA	NA	CASREGSVRTGELFF	TGCGCCAGCAGGGAAGGGAGTGTGAGAACCGGGGAGCTGTTTTTT
TRBV27	TRBJ2-7	many	TRBD1	CASSLGTEQYF	TGTGCCAGCAGTCTCGGGACAGAACAGTACTTC
TRBV6-1	TRBJ1-5	few	NA	CASTSQGMFSNQPQHF	TGTGCCAGCACCTCACAGGGAATGTTTAGCAATCAGCCCCAGCATTTT
TRBV27	TRBJ2-7	few	NA	CASSPGSNYEQYF	TGTGCCAGCAGTCCGGGGTCGAACTACGAGCAGTACTTC
TRBV15	TRBJ1-5	NA	NA	CASYPEQKNQPQHF	TGTGCCAGTTACCCCGAACAGAAAAATCAGCCCCAGCATTTT
TRBV20-1	TRBJ2-5	few	NA	CSATRDSIQETQYF	TGCAGTGCTACCCGGGACTCCATCCAAGAGACCCAGTACTTC